Each of the 12 T cell receptor beta chains below was sequenced from the same sample in a study of prognosis after radiotherapy for stage I lung cancer. CDR3 of TCR beta was amplified from genomic DNA via a two-round multiplex PCR. The first PCR round targeted every TRBV and TRBJ gene with specific primers. TCRdb called the multiplex PCR reads again in MiXCR, with one record for every CDR3 protein. The table lists about 19,000 distinct CDR3 sequences, about a quarter of them singletons. This specimen consisted of PBMCs, obtained before or after stereotactic body radiation therapy (not recorded which). The receptors derive from a donor over 45 with non-small cell lung cancer.

Concerning this clonotype: A much bigger clone sits one base away, suggesting this may be a read error. The chain recombines TRBV6-9 with TRBJ2-5; perhaps TRBD2 as D (5 bases). CDR3 length equals 14 residues. The germline V and J ends were trimmed by 6 bases and 5 bases, with 16 bases remaining between them. Germline-derived CDR1 and CDR2 are MNHGY and SVAAGI. CDR3 loop: CASSYSVSVETQYF. For the CDR3, the DNA is TGTGCCAGCAGCTATAGCGTGAGTGTGGAGACCCAGTACTTC.

On this clonotype: This likely stems from a read error, as it lies one base from a far larger clone. The CDR3 reads CARRLRLAWAQYF. CDR3 sequence (DNA): TGTGCCCGCAGATTGAGGCTAGCTTGGGCGCAGTATTTT. This chain joins TRBV6-5 and TRBJ2-3; TRBD2 might be the D (5 bases). Germline assignment: CDR1 MNHEY and CDR2 SVGAGI. The CDR3 runs to 13 residues.

As regards this clonotype: It differs at one base from a far larger clone, so likely a read error. The chain joins TRBV7-2 to TRBJ2-3, with 8 bases matching TRBD2. CDR1 is SGHTA and CDR2 is FQGNSA in the germline V gene. The CDR3 totals 15 residues. V lost 9 bases and J lost 5; bases outside the gene matches: 13. The CDR3 bases are TGTGCCAGAAGTTTCTCGGGAGGGCCGGGAGATACGCAGTATTTT. Protein: CARSFSGGPGDTQYF.

Details on this clonotype: A read error may account for a junction end that differs from germline. The chain uses TRBV11-2 and TRBJ2-1; TRBD1 aligns across 8 bases. Germline loops: CDR1 SGHAT, CDR2 FQNNGV. CDR3 length: 16 residues. This CDR3 reads CAGRLVGTGVYNEQFF. For the CDR3, the DNA is TGTGCCGGCAGATTAGTCGGGACAGGCGTCTACAATGAGCAGTTCTTC. The full variable domain, in which reference TRBV11-2 and TRBJ2-1 provide the parts outside the CDR3, is EAGVAQSPRYKIIEKRQSVAFWCNPISGHATLYWYQQILGQGPKLLIQFQNNGVVDDSQLPKDRFSAERLKGVDSTLKIQPAKLEDSAVYLCAGRLVGTGVYNEQFFGPGTRLTVL.

This clonotype has a count of ten or more. The J gene is TRBJ1-2, the V gene TRBV7-9; no firm D call. Germline V gene lookup returns CDR1 SEHNR and CDR2 FQNEAQ (reference sequence). The CDR3 covers 14 residues. Trimming pared 1 base from V and 0 bases from J, leaving 6 bases between. The CDR3 nucleotides read TGTGCCAGCAGCTTAGATGGAGCTAACTATGGCTACACCTTC. Its protein product is CASSLDGANYGYTF.

This clonotype is labeled as medium-sized (0.01 to 0.1%). This chain links TRBV9 with TRBJ2-3; 7 bases align to TRBD2. This CDR3 is built from 15 residues. V dropped 0 bases and J dropped 4; count of bases not matched to a gene: 5. CDR1 and CDR2 (germline): SGDLS, YYNGEE. CDR3 DNA: TGTGCCAGCAGCGTAGTGGGAGGGTTCGCAGATACGCAGTATTTT. Its translation: CASSVVGGFADTQYF.

In the case of this clonotype: This may come from a read error, since a much larger clone is one base off. This chain links TRBV25-1 with TRBJ2-5, with D tentatively TRBD1 or TRBD2 (5 bases each). The CDR3 is 11 residues long. Germline assignment: CDR1 MGHDK and CDR2 SYGVNS. The CDR3 reads CASSETGTHYF. The CDR3 DNA is TGTGCCAGCAGCGAGACGGGGACCCATTACTTC.

The chain joins TRBV4-1 to TRBJ2-7, with 11 positions matching TRBD2. The CDR3 extends over 18 amino acids. The V gene's germline CDR1 is MGHRA and CDR2 YSYEKL. V dropped 4 bases and J dropped 2; count of bases not matched to a gene: 13. CDR3 sequence reads: CASSPDARTSGRPYEQYF. For the CDR3, the DNA is TGCGCCAGCAGCCCCGACGCCAGGACTAGCGGGCGGCCCTACGAGCAGTACTTC.

Relative to its sample, this clonotype is medium-sized. The rearrangement links TRBV7-9 to TRBJ2-1, with D perhaps matching TRBD2 (5 bases). Trimming took 1 base from V and 0 from J, leaving 19 bases between them. CDR1 is SEHNR, CDR2 FQNEAQ, per germline (reference sequence). The CDR3 extends over 19 amino acids. The CDR3 region is CASSLGRLAPPSSYNEQFF. CDR3 nucleotide sequence: TGTGCCAGCAGCTTAGGGAGGCTAGCCCCCCCAAGCTCCTACAATGAGCAGTTCTTC.

A word on this clonotype: It may be a read error: a sequence one base away is much more abundant. The gene calls are TRBV13 and TRBJ2-7; TRBD1 matches 8 bases. The CDR3 totals 15 residues. Trimming took 1 base from V and 5 from J; bases not matched to a gene: 7. Germline CDR1 PRHDT, CDR2 FYEKMQ (reference sequence). CDR3 DNA: TGTGCCAGCAGCTTAGAGTTGGACAGGGATAACGAGCAGTACTTC. It is translated as CASSLELDRDNEQYF.

This clonotype is labeled medium-sized (0.01 to 0.1%). The genes are TRBV12-3 or TRBV12-4 and TRBJ2-1, with TRBD2 identical over 11 bases. The CDR3 is 17 amino acids. The V segment lost 3 bases and the J segment 7 bases; nucleotides outside the gene matches: 11. CDR3 residues: CASSFPSGRRSGNEQFF. Here the CDR3 DNA reads TGTGCCAGCAGTTTCCCTAGCGGGAGGCGTTCGGGAAATGAGCAGTTCTTC.

This clonotype was observed many times. This chain joins TRBV10-3 and TRBJ2-2; D is ambiguous. The V gene's germline CDR1 is ENHRY and CDR2 SYGVKD. V was shortened by 4 bases and J by 1 base, with 4 bases between the two germline ends. CDR3 length: 13 amino acids. For the CDR3, the DNA is TGTGCCATCAGTGGCGGGAACACCGGGGAGCTGTTTTTT. It specifies CAISGGNTGELFF.